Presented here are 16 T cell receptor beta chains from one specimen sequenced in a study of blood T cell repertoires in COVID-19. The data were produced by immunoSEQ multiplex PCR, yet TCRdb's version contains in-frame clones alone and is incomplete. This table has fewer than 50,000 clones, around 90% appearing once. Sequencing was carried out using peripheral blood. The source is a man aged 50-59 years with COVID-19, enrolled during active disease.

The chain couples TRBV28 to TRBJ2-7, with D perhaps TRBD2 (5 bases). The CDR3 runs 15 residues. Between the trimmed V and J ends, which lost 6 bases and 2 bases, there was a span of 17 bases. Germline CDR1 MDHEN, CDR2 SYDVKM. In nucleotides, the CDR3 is TGTGCCAGCAGCCTAGGGTGGCTAGCCCCCTACGAGCAGTACTTC. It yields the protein CASSLGWLAPYEQYF.

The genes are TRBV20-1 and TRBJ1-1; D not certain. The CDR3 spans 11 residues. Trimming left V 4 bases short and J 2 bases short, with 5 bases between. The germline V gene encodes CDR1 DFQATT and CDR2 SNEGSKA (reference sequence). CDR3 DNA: TGCAGTGCTACAGGCAACACTGAAGCTTTCTTT. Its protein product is CSATGNTEAFF.

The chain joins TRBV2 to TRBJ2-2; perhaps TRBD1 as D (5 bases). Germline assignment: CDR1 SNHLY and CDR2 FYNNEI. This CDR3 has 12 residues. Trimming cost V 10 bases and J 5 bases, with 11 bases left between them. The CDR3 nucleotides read TGTGCCAAAAGTAGGGGTACCGGGGAGCTGTTTTTT. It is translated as CAKSRGTGELFF.

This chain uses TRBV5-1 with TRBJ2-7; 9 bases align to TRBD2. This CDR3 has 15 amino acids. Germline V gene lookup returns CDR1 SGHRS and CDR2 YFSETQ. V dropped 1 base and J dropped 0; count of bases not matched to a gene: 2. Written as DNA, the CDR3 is TGCGCCAGCAGCTTGACGACTAGCGGCTCCTACGAGCAGTACTTC. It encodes CASSLTTSGSYEQYF.

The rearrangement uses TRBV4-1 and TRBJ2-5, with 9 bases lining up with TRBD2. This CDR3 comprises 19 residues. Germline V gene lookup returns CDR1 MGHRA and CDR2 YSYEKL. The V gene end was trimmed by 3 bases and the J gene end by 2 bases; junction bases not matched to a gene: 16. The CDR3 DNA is TGCGCCAGCAGCCACCGACCACTAGCGGGCGGGAGGGGGCAAGAGACCCAGTACTTC. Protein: CASSHRPLAGGRGQETQYF.

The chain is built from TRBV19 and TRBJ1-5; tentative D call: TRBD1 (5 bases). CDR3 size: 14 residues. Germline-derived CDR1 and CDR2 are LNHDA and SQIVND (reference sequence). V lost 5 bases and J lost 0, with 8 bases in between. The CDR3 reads CASSAGPSNQPQHF. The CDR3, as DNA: TGTGCCAGTAGTGCGGGACCTAGCAATCAGCCCCAGCATTTT.

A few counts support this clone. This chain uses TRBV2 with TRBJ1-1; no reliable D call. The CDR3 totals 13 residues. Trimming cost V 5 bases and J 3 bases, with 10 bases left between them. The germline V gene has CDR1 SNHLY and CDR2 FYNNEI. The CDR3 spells CASSLTGDTEAFF. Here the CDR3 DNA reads TGTGCCAGCAGTCTTACCGGGGACACTGAAGCTTTCTTT.

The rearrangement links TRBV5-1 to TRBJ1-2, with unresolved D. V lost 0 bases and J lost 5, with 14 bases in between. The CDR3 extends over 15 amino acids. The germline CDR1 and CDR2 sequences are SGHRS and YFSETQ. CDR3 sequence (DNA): TGCGCCAGCAGCTTGGGCTACCGGGTAGAGTATGGCTACACCTTC. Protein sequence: CASSLGYRVEYGYTF.

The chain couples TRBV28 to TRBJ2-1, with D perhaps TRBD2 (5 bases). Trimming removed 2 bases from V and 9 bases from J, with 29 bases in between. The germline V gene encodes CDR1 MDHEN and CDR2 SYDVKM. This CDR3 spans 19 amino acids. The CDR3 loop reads CASSLVGQPAASINFEQFF. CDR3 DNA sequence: TGTGCCAGCAGTTTAGTAGGGCAGCCAGCGGCAAGCATAAATTTTGAGCAGTTCTTC.

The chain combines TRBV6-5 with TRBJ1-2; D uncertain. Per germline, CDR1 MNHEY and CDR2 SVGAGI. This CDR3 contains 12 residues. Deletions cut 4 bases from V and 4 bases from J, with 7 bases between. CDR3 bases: TGTGCCAGCAGTTTACGGGGCTATGGCTACACCTTC. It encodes CASSLRGYGYTF.

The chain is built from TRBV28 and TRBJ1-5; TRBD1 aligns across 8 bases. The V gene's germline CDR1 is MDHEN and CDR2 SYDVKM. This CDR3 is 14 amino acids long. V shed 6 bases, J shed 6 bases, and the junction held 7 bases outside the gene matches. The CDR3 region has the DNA TGTGCCAGCAGACTATCAGGGGGCAGTCAGCCCCAGCATTTT. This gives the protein CASRLSGGSQPQHF.

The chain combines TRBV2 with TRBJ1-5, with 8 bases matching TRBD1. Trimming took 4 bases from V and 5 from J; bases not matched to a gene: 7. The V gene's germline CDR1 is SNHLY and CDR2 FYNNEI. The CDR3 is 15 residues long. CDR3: CASSVTGAGYQPQHF. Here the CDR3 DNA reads TGTGCCAGCAGTGTGACAGGGGCAGGTTATCAGCCCCAGCATTTT.

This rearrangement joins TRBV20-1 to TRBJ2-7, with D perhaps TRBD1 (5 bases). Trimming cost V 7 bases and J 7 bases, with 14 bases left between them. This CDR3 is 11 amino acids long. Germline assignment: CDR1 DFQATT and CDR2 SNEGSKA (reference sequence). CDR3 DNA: TGCAGTGTAGCCAGGGCAGGAGAGCAGTACTTC. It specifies CSVARAGEQYF.

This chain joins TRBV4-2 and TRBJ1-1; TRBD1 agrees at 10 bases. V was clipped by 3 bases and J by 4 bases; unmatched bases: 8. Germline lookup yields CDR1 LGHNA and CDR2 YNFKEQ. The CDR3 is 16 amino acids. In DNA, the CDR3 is TGTGCCAGCAGCCATGTGGCGGGGACAGGGGTCACTGAAGCTTTCTTT. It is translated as CASSHVAGTGVTEAFF.

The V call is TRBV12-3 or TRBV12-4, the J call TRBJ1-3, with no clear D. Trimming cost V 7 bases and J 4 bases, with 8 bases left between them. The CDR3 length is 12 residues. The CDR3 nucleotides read TGTGCCAGCAATCTTCGGGGAAACACCATATATTTT. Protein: CASNLRGNTIYF.

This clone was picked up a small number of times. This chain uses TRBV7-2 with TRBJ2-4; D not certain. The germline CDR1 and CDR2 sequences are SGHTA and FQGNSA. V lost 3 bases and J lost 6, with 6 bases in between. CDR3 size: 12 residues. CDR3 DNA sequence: TGTGCCAGCAGCTTCGAGCGAAACATTCAGTACTTC. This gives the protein CASSFERNIQYF.